This T cell receptor (beta chain) comes out of a study of radiation and T cells in renal cell carcinoma. This clone has just one count. Its matching antigen is unknown. The assay was immunoSEQ multiplex PCR, and TCRdb's table has in-frame clones only and misses some. The table lists around 180,000 clones, about 88% of them singletons. General observations from the study: Top tumor clonotypes rose in blood 2 weeks post-radiation, then contracted.

Regarding time point: blood 4 weeks post-SBRT, at nephrectomy. Treatment: 15 Gy SBRT to primary tumor, nephrectomy 4 weeks later. Nephrectomy followed 15 Gy stereotactic body radiation by 4 weeks. The TCR was taken from a woman aged 50 to 60 with renal cell carcinoma. This specimen consisted of blood, obtained from a patient whose treatment included radiotherapy and nephrectomy.

The CDR3 nucleotides are TGTGCCAGCAGCTTATTTGGCGGCAACACCGGGGAGCTGTTTTTT. Protein: CASSLFGGNTGELFF. The gene calls are TRBV7-8 and TRBJ2-2, with D unresolved. CDR3 size: 15 residues. CDR1 SGHVS and CDR2 FQNEAQ come from the germline V gene. V lost 2 bases, J lost 2 bases, and 9 bases lay in between.